The T cell receptor (beta chain) under discussion was sequenced for a study of blood T cell repertoires in COVID-19. For the study at large: T cells, B-cell-depleted T cells, or PBMCs provided the cDNA or gDNA that served as material.

Original data processing: How many nucleated cells were present was estimated from reference gene primer amplification. Method: immunoSEQ multiplex PCR; TCRdb's copy keeps in-frame clones and lacks some. V, J and clone size derive from that table, while D and trimming were established from the DNA sequence. The sample includes 200,000 to 250,000 clones, around 87% seen only once; the top ten take approximately 16%. Residents of 24 US areas, aged about 18 to 89 years, made up the participants. Germline V gene lookup returns CDR1 SGHVS and CDR2 FQNEAQ. V shed 3 bases, J shed 4 bases, and the junction held 1 base outside the gene matches. The CDR3 is 13 amino acids.

The source material was PBMCs or T cells enriched from blood (not recorded which). The receptor was isolated from a man aged 25-45 years who had been exposed to COVID-19. The chain is built from TRBV7-8 and TRBJ2-5; 8 bases match TRBD1. The CDR3 spells CASSFQGAETQYF. The CDR3 DNA reads as TGTGCCAGCAGCTTCCAGGGGGCAGAGACCCAGTACTTC.